A selection of T cell receptor beta chains follows, all from one sample in a study of STAT5B mutations in CD4+ large granular lymphocyte leukemia. Sequenced by immunoSEQ multiplex PCR; TCRdb stores in-frame clones only, minus some. The sample contains fewer than 45,000 clones, 80% to 90% of which appear only once. Sequenced input: CD4+ T cells from blood buffy coats. The origin of the receptors is a human donor in good health. The CDR3 runs from the conserved cysteine through the conserved F or W. The D gene is left open where the match is weak. Not all rows give a size; the values are once, few, many and, for expanded clones, a class.

J gene	D gene	CDR3 length	V gene	clone size	CDR3 DNA	CDR3 protein
TRBJ2-7	TRBD2	18	TRBV14	-	TGTGCCAGCAGCCGAGTATTGAGCCCGGGAGGGCCGGTATACGAGCAGTACTTC	CASSRVLSPGGPVYEQYF
TRBJ2-5	TRBD2	16	TRBV19	-	TGTGCCAGTAGTTCATCCCAACTAGCGGGGCGGGAGACCCAGTACTTC	CASSSSQLAGRETQYF
TRBJ1-2	TRBD1	15	TRBV9	-	TGTGCCAGCAGCGTAAACCCGACAGGGGAGTATGGCTACACCTTC	CASSVNPTGEYGYTF
TRBJ1-1	-	13	TRBV29-1	-	TGCAGCGTTGTCGCATTGGGGGACACTGAAGCTTTCTTT	CSVVALGDTEAFF
TRBJ2-2	-	15	TRBV5-4	-	TGTGCCAGCAGCGAGGGGACACGGGCCACCGGGGAGCTGTTTTTT	CASSEGTRATGELFF
TRBJ2-7	-	13	TRBV6-1	-	TGTGCCAGCAGTGAAGCGGCTAGCTACGAGCAGTACTTC	CASSEAASYEQYF
TRBJ1-5	-	15	TRBV2	-	TGTGCCAGCAGGGAAAGGGTCTTTGGCAATCAGCCCCAGCATTTT	CASRERVFGNQPQHF
TRBJ2-1	TRBD2	16	TRBV19	-	TGTGCCAGTAGTATCCCCGGCGGGACTAGCGGCCATGAGCAGTTCTTC	CASSIPGGTSGHEQFF
TRBJ2-1	-	14	TRBV11-2	-	TGTGCCAGCAGCTCGTTAGGACAATACGGTGAGCAGTTCTTC	CASSSLGQYGEQFF
TRBJ2-7	TRBD2	14	TRBV6-6	-	TGTGCCAGCAGCCTTGGACTAGCGGGAGACGAGCAGTACTTC	CASSLGLAGDEQYF
TRBJ2-1	-	12	TRBV6-1	-	TGTGCCAGCAGTGAACAGGGTAATGAGCAGTTCTTC	CASSEQGNEQFF
TRBJ1-1	-	14	TRBV7-3	-	TGTGCCAGCAGCCTCCAGGGGCCGACGACTGAAGCTTTCTTT	CASSLQGPTTEAFF
TRBJ2-5	TRBD2	13	TRBV30	-	TGTGCCTGGACTAGCGGGAGGGGAGAGACCCAGTACTTC	CAWTSGRGETQYF
TRBJ1-5	-	13	TRBV7-6	few	TGTGCCAGCAGCTTAACGGGTAATCAGCCCCAGCATTTT	CASSLTGNQPQHF
TRBJ2-2	-	18	TRBV7-2	-	TGTGCCAGCAGCTTAGCGGGGGGCAGGGGCGGTTTCACCGGGGAGCTGTTTTTT	CASSLAGGRGGFTGELFF
TRBJ2-4	-	18	TRBV5-1	-	TGCGCCAGCAGCTTAGAAAATCGGGCCAGGGCGGCCAAAAACATTCAGTACTTC	CASSLENRARAAKNIQYF
TRBJ2-7	TRBD2	16	TRBV6-5	-	TGTGCCAGCAGTTACTCCCTAACGGGAGGGTCCTACGAGCAGTACTTC	CASSYSLTGGSYEQYF
TRBJ2-1	TRBD2	15	TRBV7-2	-	TGTGCCAGCAGCCCGACTAGCGGCTCCTACAATGAGCAGTTCTTC	CASSPTSGSYNEQFF
TRBJ1-5	-	16	TRBV27	-	TGTGCCAGCAGCGGAGGCGCCGGGACAATTTATCAGCCCCAGCATTTT	CASSGGAGTIYQPQHF
TRBJ2-2	-	15	TRBV7-9	-	TGTGCCAGCAGCTTAGGGACAGTCTCGACCGGGGAGCTGTTTTTT	CASSLGTVSTGELFF
TRBJ2-1	-	15	TRBV4-2	-	TGTGCCAGCAGCCCCCTGAGCGGAGTCTACAATGAGCAGTTCTTC	CASSPLSGVYNEQFF
TRBJ2-7	-	13	TRBV30	-	TGTGCCTGGAGTGTAACTGGACCTTACGAGCAGTACTTC	CAWSVTGPYEQYF
TRBJ1-2	TRBD1	15	TRBV7-2	-	TGTGCCAGCAGTAGGACAGGGGGCCGTAACGATGGCTACACCTTC	CASSRTGGRNDGYTF
TRBJ1-2	-	15	TRBV12-5	-	TGTGCTAGTGGTTCTCGCGGAGGCCCCTTTGGTGGCTACACCTTC	CASGSRGGPFGGYTF
TRBJ2-5	-	14	TRBV5-4	-	TGTGCCAGCAGCCACCAAGGGACCAAAGAGACCCAGTACTTC	CASSHQGTKETQYF
TRBJ2-4	-	14	TRBV5-6	-	TGTGCCAGCAGCATTCGGTTGGGACACCTTATTCAGTACTTC	CASSIRLGHLIQYF
TRBJ2-3	-	15	TRBV19	-	TGTGCCAGTAGCCTCGGGACTCTCAACACAGATACGCAGTATTTT	CASSLGTLNTDTQYF
TRBJ1-5	TRBD1	17	TRBV18	-	TGTGCCAGCTCCCCACAGGGGGCGTCCAAAAGCAATCAGCCCCAGCATTTT	CASSPQGASKSNQPQHF
TRBJ2-1	TRBD1	15	TRBV28	-	TGTGCCAGCAGTTCCCCTAGGGGGCGTATCTATGAGCAGTTCTTC	CASSSPRGRIYEQFF
TRBJ2-3	-	14	TRBV6-5	-	TGTGCCAGCAGTGAGAGTGGGAGCACAGATACGCAGTATTTT	CASSESGSTDTQYF
TRBJ2-2	-	13	TRBV7-2	-	TGTGCCAGCAGCTTAGGACGGACCGGGGAGCTGTTTTTT	CASSLGRTGELFF
TRBJ1-4	TRBD1	17	TRBV5-8	-	TGTGCCAGCAGCTTGGGGACAGGCCGTCAGACTAATGAAAAACTGTTTTTT	CASSLGTGRQTNEKLFF
TRBJ1-4	-	14	TRBV11-2	-	TGTGCCAGCAGCCCCCCCAGGGCTAATGAAAAACTGTTTTTT	CASSPPRANEKLFF
TRBJ2-1	TRBD1	15	TRBV11-1	-	TGTGCCAGCAGCCCTACGGCGGACAGGGATGATGAGCAGTTCTTC	CASSPTADRDDEQFF
TRBJ1-3	-	16	TRBV18	-	TGTGCCAGCTCACAAGCGCAGGGGCATGCTGGAAACACCATATATTTT	CASSQAQGHAGNTIYF
TRBJ2-5	-	12	TRBV5-1	-	TGCGCCAGCAGCTTACCGGAAGAGACCCAGTACTTC	CASSLPEETQYF
TRBJ2-1	TRBD2	19	TRBV15	-	TGTGCCACCAGCAATCCGGGACTAGCGGTTCAGAGCTCCTACAATGAGCAGTTCTTC	CATSNPGLAVQSSYNEQFF
TRBJ2-2	TRBD1	16	TRBV18	-	TGTGCCAGCTCACCACCAGGACAGGGGAACACCGGGGAGCTGTTTTTT	CASSPPGQGNTGELFF
TRBJ1-2	TRBD1	15	TRBV28	-	TGTGCCAGCAGTTTATATCGGGACAGGGGCTATGGCTACACCTTC	CASSLYRDRGYGYTF
TRBJ2-7	-	12	TRBV6-6	-	TGTGCCAGCAGCTCCGGCACCTACGAGCAGTACTTC	CASSSGTYEQYF
TRBJ2-5	TRBD2	13	TRBV6-1	-	TGTGCCAGCAGGCGGCTAGCGGGGGAGACCCAGTACTTC	CASRRLAGETQYF
TRBJ1-2	TRBD1	16	TRBV14	-	TGTGCCAGCAGCCAAGGCCGGCGACAGGGGATCTATGGCTACACCTTC	CASSQGRRQGIYGYTF
TRBJ2-7	-	12	TRBV7-2	once	TGTGCCAGCAGCTTTCATGGGTACGAGCAGTACTTC	CASSFHGYEQYF
TRBJ2-7	TRBD2	15	TRBV7-9	-	TGTGCCAGCAGCCCCGGACTAGCGGGAGGCCCTGAGCAGTACTTC	CASSPGLAGGPEQYF
TRBJ2-7	-	12	TRBV2	few	TGTGCCAGTTCGACAGCCAGCTACGAGCAGTACTTC	CASSTASYEQYF
TRBJ2-7	-	11	TRBV5-1	-	TGCGCCAGCAGCTCCAGCTACGAGCAGTACTTC	CASSSSYEQYF
TRBJ1-1	-	14	TRBV7-7	-	TGTGCCAGCAGCTGCCCCCCTAGGTGCGCTGAAGCTTTCTTT	CASSCPPRCAEAFF
TRBJ2-2	TRBD2	15	TRBV27	-	TGTGCCAGCAGTTGGGGAACTAGCGGCACCGGGGAGCTGTTTTTT	CASSWGTSGTGELFF